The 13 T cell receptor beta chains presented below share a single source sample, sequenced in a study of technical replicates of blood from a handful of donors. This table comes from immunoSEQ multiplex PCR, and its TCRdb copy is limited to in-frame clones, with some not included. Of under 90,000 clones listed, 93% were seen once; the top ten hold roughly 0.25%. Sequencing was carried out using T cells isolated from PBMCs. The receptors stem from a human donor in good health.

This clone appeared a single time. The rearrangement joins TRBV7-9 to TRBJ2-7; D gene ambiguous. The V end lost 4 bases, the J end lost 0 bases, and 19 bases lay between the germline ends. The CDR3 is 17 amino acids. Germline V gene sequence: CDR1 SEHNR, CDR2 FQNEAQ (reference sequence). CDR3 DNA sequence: TGTGCCAGCAGCTCCTTTAAGGAGAGTCCTCACTCCTACGAGCAGTACTTC. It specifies CASSSFKESPHSYEQYF.

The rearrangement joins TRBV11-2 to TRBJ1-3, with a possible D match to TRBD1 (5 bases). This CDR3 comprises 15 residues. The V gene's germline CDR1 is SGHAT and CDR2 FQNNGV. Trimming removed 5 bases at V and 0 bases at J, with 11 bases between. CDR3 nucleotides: TGTGCCAGCAGCCCTCAGGGAAGCTCTGGAAACACCATATATTTT. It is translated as CASSPQGSSGNTIYF.

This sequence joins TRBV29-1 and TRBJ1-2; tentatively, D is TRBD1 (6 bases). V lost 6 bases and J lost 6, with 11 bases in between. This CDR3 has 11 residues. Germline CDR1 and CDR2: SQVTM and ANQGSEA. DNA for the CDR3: TGCAGCGTCCCTCAGGGGAATGGCTACACCTTC. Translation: CSVPQGNGYTF.

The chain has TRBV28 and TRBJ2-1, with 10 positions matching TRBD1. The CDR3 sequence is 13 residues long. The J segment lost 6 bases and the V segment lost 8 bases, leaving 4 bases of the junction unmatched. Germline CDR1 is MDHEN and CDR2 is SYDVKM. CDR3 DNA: TGTGCCAGCCGGGACAGGGGCGTCAATGAGCAGTTCTTC. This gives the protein CASRDRGVNEQFF.

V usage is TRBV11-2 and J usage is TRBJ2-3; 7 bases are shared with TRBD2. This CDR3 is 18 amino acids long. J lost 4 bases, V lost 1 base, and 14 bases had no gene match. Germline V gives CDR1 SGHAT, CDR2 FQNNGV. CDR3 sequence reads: CASSLAATSPGWADTQYF. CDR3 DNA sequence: TGTGCCAGCAGCTTAGCCGCGACTAGCCCGGGTTGGGCAGATACGCAGTATTTT.

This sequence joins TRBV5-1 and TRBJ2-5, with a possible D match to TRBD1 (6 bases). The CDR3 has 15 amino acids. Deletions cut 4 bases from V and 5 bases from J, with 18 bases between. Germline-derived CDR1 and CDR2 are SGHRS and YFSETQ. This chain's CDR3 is CASSPPGLTGETQYF. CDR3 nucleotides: TGCGCCAGCAGCCCTCCAGGCCTTACAGGGGAGACCCAGTACTTC.

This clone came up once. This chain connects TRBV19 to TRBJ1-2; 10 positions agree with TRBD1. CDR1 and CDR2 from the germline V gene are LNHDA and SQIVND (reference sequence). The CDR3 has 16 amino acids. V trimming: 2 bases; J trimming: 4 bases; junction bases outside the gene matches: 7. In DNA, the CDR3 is TGTGCCAGTAGTATAACACCGGGACAGGGGAGCTATGGCTACACCTTC. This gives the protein CASSITPGQGSYGYTF.

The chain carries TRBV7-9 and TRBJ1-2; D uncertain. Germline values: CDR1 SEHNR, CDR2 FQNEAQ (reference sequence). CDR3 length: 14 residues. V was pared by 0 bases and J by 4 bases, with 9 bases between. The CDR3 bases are TGTGCCAGCAGCTTAGCGTCCGGGATCTATGGCTACACCTTC. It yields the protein CASSLASGIYGYTF. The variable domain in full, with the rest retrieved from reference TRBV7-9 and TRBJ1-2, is DTGVSQNPRHKITKRGQNVTFRCDPISEHNRLYWYRQTLGQGPEFLTYFQNEAQLEKSRLLSDRFSAERPKGSFSTLEIQRTEQGDSAMYLCASSLASGIYGYTFGSGTRLTVV.

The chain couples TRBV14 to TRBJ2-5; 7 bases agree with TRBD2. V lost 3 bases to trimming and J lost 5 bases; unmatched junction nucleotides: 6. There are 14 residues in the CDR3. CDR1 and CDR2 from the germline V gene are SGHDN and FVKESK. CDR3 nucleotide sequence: TGTGCCAGCAGCCATGTCTTGGGGGGGGAGACCCAGTACTTC. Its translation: CASSHVLGGETQYF.

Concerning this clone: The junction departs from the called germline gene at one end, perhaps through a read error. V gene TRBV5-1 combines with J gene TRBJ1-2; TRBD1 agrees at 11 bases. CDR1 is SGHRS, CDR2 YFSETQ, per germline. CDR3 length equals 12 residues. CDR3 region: CASSLEDRGQVF. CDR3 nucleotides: TGCGCCAGCAGCTTGGAGGACAGGGGGCAGGTCTTC. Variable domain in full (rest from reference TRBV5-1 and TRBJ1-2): KAGVTQTPRYLIKTRGQQVTLSCSPISGHRSVSWYQQTPGQGLQFLFEYFSETQRNKGNFPGRFSGRQFSNSRSEMNVSTLELGDSALYLCASSLEDRGQVFGSGTRLTVV.

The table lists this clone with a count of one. CDR3 sequence reads: CASSSSDRGTYEQYF. The CDR3 nucleotides read TGTGCCAGCAGTTCATCGGACAGGGGGACCTACGAGCAGTACTTC. The V call is TRBV6-6, the J call TRBJ2-7; TRBD1 agrees at 10 bases. V lost 4 bases to trimming and J lost 2 bases; unmatched junction nucleotides: 5. CDR1 and CDR2 (germline): MNHNY, SVGAGI (reference sequence). This CDR3 spans 15 amino acids.

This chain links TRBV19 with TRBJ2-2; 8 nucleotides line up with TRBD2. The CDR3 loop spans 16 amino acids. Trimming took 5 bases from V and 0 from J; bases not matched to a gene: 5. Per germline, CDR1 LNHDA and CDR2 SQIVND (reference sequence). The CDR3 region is CASSPRAGANTGELFF. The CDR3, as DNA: TGTGCCAGTAGTCCCCGAGCGGGAGCGAACACCGGGGAGCTGTTTTTT. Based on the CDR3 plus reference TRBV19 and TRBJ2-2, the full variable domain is DGGITQSPKYLFRKEGQNVTLSCEQNLNHDAMYWYRQDPGQGLRLIYYSQIVNDFQKGDIAEGYSVSREKKESFPLTVTSAQKNPTAFYLCASSPRAGANTGELFFGEGSRLTVL.

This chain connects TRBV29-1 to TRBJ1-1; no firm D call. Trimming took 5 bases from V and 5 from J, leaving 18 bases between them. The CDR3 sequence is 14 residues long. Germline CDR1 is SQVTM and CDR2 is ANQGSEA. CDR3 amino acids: CSVLRPTLATEAFF. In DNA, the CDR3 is TGCAGCGTTCTCAGACCGACACTAGCAACTGAAGCTTTCTTT. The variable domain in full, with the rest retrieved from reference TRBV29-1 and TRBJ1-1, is SAVISQKPSRDICQRGTSLTIQCQVDSQVTMMFWYRQQPGQSLTLIATANQGSEATYESGFVIDKFPISRPNLTFSTLTVSNMSPEDSSIYLCSVLRPTLATEAFFGQGTRLTVV.